One and the same sample provided the 21 T cell receptor beta chains below, sequenced in a study of T cell changes during pregnancy in multiple sclerosis. Clones were read by immunoSEQ multiplex PCR, and TCRdb kept only the in-frame ones, dropping some. The table records just over 40,000 clones, approximately 88% of them present only once. The source was peripheral blood, collected in the first trimester of pregnancy. All receptors derive from a female donor in good health, enrolled as a control in a pregnancy study.

The V and J genes are TRBV15 and TRBJ1-5; 7 bases fit TRBD1. The CDR3 runs to 15 residues. Germline V lookup: CDR1 LNHNV, CDR2 YYDKDF (reference sequence). Trimming at V came to 7 bases and at J to 0 bases, leaving 6 bases not matched to a gene. The CDR3 DNA sequence: TGTGCCACCACCTGGGACAGTAATAGCAATCAGCCCCAGCATTTT. Translation gives CATTWDSNSNQPQHF.

The genes are TRBV30 and TRBJ1-5, with TRBD1 as a possible D gene (5 bases). V gave up 0 bases and J gave up 2 bases, with 8 bases separating them. The CDR3 is 14 residues long. Germline CDR1 and CDR2: GTSNPN and SVGIG (reference sequence). CDR3 nucleotide sequence: TGTGCCTGGAGTGTCGCGGGGGGCAATCAGCCCCAGCATTTT. Amino acid sequence: CAWSVAGGNQPQHF.

This clone was detected once. The gene calls are TRBV5-1 and TRBJ1-2, with 9 bases matching TRBD1. V lost 4 bases, J lost 6 bases, and 7 bases stayed unmatched. CDR3 length: 14 residues. The germline V gene has CDR1 SGHRS and CDR2 YFSETQ. The CDR3 protein is CASSRTGGVDGYTF. CDR3 sequence (DNA): TGCGCCAGCAGCAGAACAGGGGGCGTGGATGGCTACACCTTC.

This clone was seen more than once but under ten times. The V and J genes are TRBV29-1 and TRBJ1-1; D not certain. Trimming took off 3 bases at V and 0 bases at J, with 14 bases between the two ends. Germline lookup yields CDR1 SQVTM and CDR2 ANQGSEA. The CDR3 spans 15 residues. The CDR3 sequence: CSVESGGYMNTEAFF. CDR3 bases: TGCAGCGTTGAGAGTGGCGGATACATGAACACTGAAGCTTTCTTT.

The chain combines TRBV6-1 with TRBJ2-7; 8 bases align to TRBD1. The length of the CDR3 is 13 residues. Germline assignment: CDR1 MNHNS and CDR2 SASEGT. Losses at the gene ends were 4 bases for V and 5 bases for J; bases not matched to a gene: 4. CDR3 sequence (DNA): TGTGCCAGCAGTGGGACAGGGCTGCACGAGCAGTACTTC. This sequence encodes CASSGTGLHEQYF.

This chain joins TRBV18 and TRBJ2-2; the D gene is possibly TRBD2 (6 bases). V shed 1 base and J shed 6 bases, with 24 bases lying between them. The length of the CDR3 is 19 residues. Germline V lookup: CDR1 KGHSH, CDR2 LQKENI. The CDR3 DNA reads TGTGCCAGCTCACCACTCCGGGCCTTCGGGGGAAAGTCCCCCGGGGAGCTGTTTTTT. Protein: CASSPLRAFGGKSPGELFF.

The rearrangement joins TRBV6-5 to TRBJ2-5; D unclear. The DNA matches TRBJ2-7 better at its end, which makes the J call doubtful. Germline CDR1 and CDR2: MNHEY and SVGAGI. This CDR3 is 14 amino acids long. CDR3 amino acids: CASSYRRSLDEQYF. CDR3 DNA sequence: TGTGCCAGCAGTTATCGACGGTCGCTAGACGAGCAGTACTTC.

The chain has TRBV28 and TRBJ1-1; 10 positions agree with TRBD1. Germline V gene sequence: CDR1 MDHEN, CDR2 SYDVKM. V lost 2 bases, J lost 6 bases, and 9 bases stayed unmatched. CDR3 length: 16 amino acids. The CDR3: CASSLNDRGPGAEAFF. CDR3 in DNA: TGTGCCAGCAGTTTAAACGACAGGGGGCCAGGAGCTGAAGCTTTCTTT.

The chain joins TRBV19 to TRBJ1-1; no reliable D call. CDR3 length: 16 residues. Germline V CDR1 and CDR2: LNHDA, SQIVND (reference sequence). V shed 5 bases and J shed 0 bases, with 16 bases lying between them. The CDR3 coding sequence is TGTGCCAGTAGTCCTCCGACGGGGAGAATGAACACTGAAGCTTTCTTT. Translated, it gives CASSPPTGRMNTEAFF.

This chain uses TRBV18 with TRBJ2-7, with D uncertain. CDR1 KGHSH and CDR2 LQKENI come from the germline V gene. Trimming cost V 2 bases and J 0 bases, with 14 bases left between them. The length of the CDR3 is 16 residues. The CDR3 nucleotides read TGTGCCAGCTCACCAGACTCGCGCGGAAGCTCCTACGAGCAGTACTTC. It is translated as CASSPDSRGSSYEQYF.

The chain has TRBV6-4 and TRBJ2-3, with D uncertain. The CDR3 is made up of 14 amino acids. Germline CDR1 is MRHNA and CDR2 is SNTAGT. Trimming shortened V by 3 bases and J by 3 bases, and 10 bases separated the two germline ends. The CDR3 reads CASSEAPGTDTQYF. The CDR3 nucleotides are TGTGCCAGCAGTGAAGCCCCAGGAACAGATACGCAGTATTTT.

This sequence joins TRBV5-4 and TRBJ1-6; 7 bases fit TRBD1. CDR3 length equals 17 residues. J gave up 1 base and V 2 bases, and 6 bases lay outside the gene matches. The germline V gene encodes CDR1 SGHNT and CDR2 YYREEE (reference sequence). CDR3 in amino acids: CASSLGTAGSYNSPLHF. The DNA of the CDR3 is TGTGCCAGCAGCTTAGGGACAGCCGGGTCCTATAATTCACCCCTCCACTTT.

The chain employs TRBV11-2 and TRBJ2-1; D call uncertain. The V end was cut by 1 base, the J end by 3 bases, with 13 bases between. Germline V gives CDR1 SGHAT, CDR2 FQNNGV. This CDR3 contains 16 residues. The CDR3 DNA follows: TGTGCCAGCAGCTTAGGTAGCTCTGGAAACTACAATGAGCAGTTCTTC. Its protein product is CASSLGSSGNYNEQFF. Complete variable domain (other parts from reference TRBV11-2 and TRBJ2-1): EAGVAQSPRYKIIEKRQSVAFWCNPISGHATLYWYQQILGQGPKLLIQFQNNGVVDDSQLPKDRFSAERLKGVDSTLKIQPAKLEDSAVYLCASSLGSSGNYNEQFFGPGTRLTVL.

This clone came up a few times. J is TRBJ1-3 and V is TRBV6-1; 7 bases are a match to TRBD1. J was trimmed by 0 bases and V by 8 bases; bases with no gene match: 4. CDR1 and CDR2 from the germline V gene are MNHNS and SASEGT. This CDR3 is built from 14 residues. CDR3 sequence reads: CASRRDSSGNTIYF. The CDR3 bases are TGTGCCAGCCGCCGGGACAGCTCTGGAAACACCATATATTTT.

The DNA of the CDR3 is TGCAGCGAGACAGATTCCGAGCAGTACTTC. Protein: CSETDSEQYF. The genes are TRBV29-1 and TRBJ2-5; perhaps TRBD1 as D (5 bases). The end of the DNA is better explained by TRBJ2-7, so the J call may be wrong. CDR1 is SQVTM and CDR2 is ANQGSEA in the germline V gene. The CDR3 loop spans 10 amino acids.

This clone was observed a few times. This chain uses TRBV18 with TRBJ1-3; 8 positions match TRBD1. Germline V CDR1 and CDR2: KGHSH, LQKENI. The CDR3 covers 15 residues. V dropped 6 bases and J dropped 0; count of bases not matched to a gene: 4. CDR3 in DNA: TGTGCCAGCTCCGCGGACAGGGACTCTGGAAACACCATATATTTT. Translating it yields CASSADRDSGNTIYF.

This sequence joins TRBV10-2 and TRBJ1-2; D not certain. CDR3 size: 14 residues. CDR1 and CDR2 from the germline V gene are WSHSY and SAAADI. V dropped 6 bases and J dropped 8 bases, with 19 bases sitting between them. The CDR3, as DNA: TGCGCCAGCAGCGACCGTCCGCGCGGCGGCGGCTACACCTTC. This codes for CASSDRPRGGGYTF.

The chain has TRBV29-1 and TRBJ2-1, with 10 bases fitting TRBD2. Germline V gene sequence: CDR1 SQVTM, CDR2 ANQGSEA. The CDR3 spans 16 residues. The V segment lost 1 base and the J segment 9 bases; nucleotides outside the gene matches: 12. The CDR3 DNA follows: TGCAGCGTTGAAGCACTAGCGGGGAGGGCCGGGAGTGAGCAGTTCTTC. Translated, it gives CSVEALAGRAGSEQFF.

The chain couples TRBV14 to TRBJ2-7; TRBD1 might be the D (6 bases). V dropped 1 base and J dropped 7 bases, with 11 bases sitting between them. The CDR3 is 13 residues long. Germline V lookup: CDR1 SGHDN, CDR2 FVKESK. DNA of the CDR3: TGTGCCAGCAGCCAAGGGCCAGGGGTGGAGCAGTACTTC. Translation gives CASSQGPGVEQYF.

This rearrangement joins TRBV4-2 to TRBJ2-1, with a possible D match to TRBD1 (5 bases). This CDR3 contains 15 residues. From germline, CDR1 is LGHNA and CDR2 YNFKEQ. V lost 0 bases and J 0 bases, leaving 6 bases between the germline ends. In nucleotides, the CDR3 is TGTGCCAGCAGCCAAGATAGGGGCTCCTACAATGAGCAGTTCTTC. It codes for CASSQDRGSYNEQFF.

This rearrangement joins TRBV6-1 to TRBJ1-1; D not certain. The CDR3 totals 13 residues. Trimming removed 7 bases from V and 8 bases from J, with 17 bases in between. CDR1 is MNHNS, CDR2 SASEGT, per germline. The CDR3 is CASTIATPSEAFF. CDR3 coding DNA: TGTGCCAGCACGATCGCTACCCCCTCGGAAGCTTTCTTT.